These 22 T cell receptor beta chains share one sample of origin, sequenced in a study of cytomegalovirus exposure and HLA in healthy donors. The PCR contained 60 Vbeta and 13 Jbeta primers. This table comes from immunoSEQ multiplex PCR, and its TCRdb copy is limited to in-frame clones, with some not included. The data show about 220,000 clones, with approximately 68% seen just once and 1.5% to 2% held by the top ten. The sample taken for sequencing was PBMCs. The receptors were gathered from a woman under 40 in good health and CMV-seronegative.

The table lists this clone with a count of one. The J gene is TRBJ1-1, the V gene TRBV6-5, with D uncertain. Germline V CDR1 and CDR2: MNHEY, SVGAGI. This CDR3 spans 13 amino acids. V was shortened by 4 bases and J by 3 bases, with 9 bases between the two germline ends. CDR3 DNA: TGTGCCAGCAGTTCCACCCGGGACACTGAAGCTTTCTTT. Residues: CASSSTRDTEAFF.

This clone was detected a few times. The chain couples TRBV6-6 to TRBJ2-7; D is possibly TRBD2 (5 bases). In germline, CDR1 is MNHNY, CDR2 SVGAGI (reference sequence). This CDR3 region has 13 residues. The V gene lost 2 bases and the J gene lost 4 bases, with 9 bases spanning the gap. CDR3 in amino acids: CASSYRRGYEQYF. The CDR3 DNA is TGTGCCAGCAGTTACCGACGGGGTTACGAGCAGTACTTC.

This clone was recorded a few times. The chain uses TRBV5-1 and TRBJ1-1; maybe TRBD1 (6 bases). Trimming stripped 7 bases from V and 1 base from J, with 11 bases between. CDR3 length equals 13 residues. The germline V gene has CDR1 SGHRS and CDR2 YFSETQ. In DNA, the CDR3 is TGCGCCAGCGCTCCAGGGGAGAACACTGAAGCTTTCTTT. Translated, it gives CASAPGENTEAFF.

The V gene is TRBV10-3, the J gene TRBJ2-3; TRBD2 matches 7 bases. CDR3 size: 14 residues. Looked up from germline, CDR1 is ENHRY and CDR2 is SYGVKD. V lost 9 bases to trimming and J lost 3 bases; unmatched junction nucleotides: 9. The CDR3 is CAMASGEWTDTQYF. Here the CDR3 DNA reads TGTGCCATGGCTAGCGGAGAGTGGACAGATACGCAGTATTTT.

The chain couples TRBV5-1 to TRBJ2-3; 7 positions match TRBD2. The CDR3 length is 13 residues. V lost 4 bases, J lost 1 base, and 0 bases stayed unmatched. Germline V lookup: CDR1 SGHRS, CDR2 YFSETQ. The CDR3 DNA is TGCGCCAGCAGCGGGAGGGGCACAGATACGCAGTATTTT. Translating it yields CASSGRGTDTQYF.

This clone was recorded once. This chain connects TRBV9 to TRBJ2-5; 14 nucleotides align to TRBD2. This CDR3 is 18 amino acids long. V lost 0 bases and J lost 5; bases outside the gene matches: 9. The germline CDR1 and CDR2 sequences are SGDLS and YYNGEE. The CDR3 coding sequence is TGTGCCAGCAGCGTAGCCCCGACTAGCGGGAGGGCAATGGAGACCCAGTACTTC. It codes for CASSVAPTSGRAMETQYF.

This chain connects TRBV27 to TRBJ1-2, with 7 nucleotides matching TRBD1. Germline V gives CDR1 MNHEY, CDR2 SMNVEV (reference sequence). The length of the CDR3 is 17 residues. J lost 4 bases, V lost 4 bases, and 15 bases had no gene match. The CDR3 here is CASSSAGTARVSYGYTF. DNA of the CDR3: TGTGCCAGCAGTTCGGCCGGGACAGCACGCGTGTCCTATGGCTACACCTTC.

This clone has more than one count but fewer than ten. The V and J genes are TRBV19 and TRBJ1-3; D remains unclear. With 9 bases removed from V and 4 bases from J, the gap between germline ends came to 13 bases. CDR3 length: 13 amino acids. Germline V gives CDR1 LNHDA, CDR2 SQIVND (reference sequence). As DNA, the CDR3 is TGTGCCAGCCTAGGCGGGTTCGGAAACACCATATATTTT. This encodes CASLGGFGNTIYF.

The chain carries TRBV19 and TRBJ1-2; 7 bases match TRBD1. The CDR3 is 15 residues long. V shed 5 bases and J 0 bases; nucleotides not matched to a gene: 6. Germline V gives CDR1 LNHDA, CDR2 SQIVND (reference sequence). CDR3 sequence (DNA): TGTGCCAGTAGTTTGCGGGACAGACCTAACTATGGCTACACCTTC. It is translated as CASSLRDRPNYGYTF.

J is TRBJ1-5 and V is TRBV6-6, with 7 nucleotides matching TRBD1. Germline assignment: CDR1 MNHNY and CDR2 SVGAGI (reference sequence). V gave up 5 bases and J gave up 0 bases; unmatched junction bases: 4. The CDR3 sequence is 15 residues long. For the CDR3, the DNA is TGTGCCAGCAGTCCCGGGACAGCTAGCAATCAGCCCCAGCATTTT. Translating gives CASSPGTASNQPQHF.

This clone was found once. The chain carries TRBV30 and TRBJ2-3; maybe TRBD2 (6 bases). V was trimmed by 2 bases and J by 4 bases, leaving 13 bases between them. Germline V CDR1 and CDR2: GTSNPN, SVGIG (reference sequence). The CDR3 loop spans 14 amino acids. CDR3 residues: CAWSNLGGADTQYF. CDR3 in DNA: TGTGCCTGGAGTAATCTGGGCGGGGCAGATACGCAGTATTTT.

Written as DNA, the CDR3 is TGTGCCAGCCAGGAGACTAGCGGCTACAATGAGCAGTTCTTC. Residues: CASQETSGYNEQFF. The chain combines TRBV5-8 with TRBJ2-1; 9 nucleotides agree with TRBD2. Germline-derived CDR1 and CDR2 are SGHTS and YDEGEE. CDR3 length: 14 residues. V dropped 7 bases and J dropped 3; count of bases not matched to a gene: 5. Together with reference TRBV5-8 and TRBJ2-1, the CDR3 gives the full variable domain: EAGVTQSPTHLIKTRGQQATLRCSPISGHTSVYWYQQALGLGLQFLLWYDEGEERNRGNFPPRFSGRQFPNYSSELNVNALELEDSALYLCASQETSGYNEQFFGPGTRLTVL.

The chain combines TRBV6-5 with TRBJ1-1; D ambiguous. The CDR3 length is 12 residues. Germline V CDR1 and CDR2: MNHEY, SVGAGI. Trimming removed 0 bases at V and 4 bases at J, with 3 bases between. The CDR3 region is CASSYSATEAFF. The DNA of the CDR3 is TGTGCCAGCAGTTACTCGGCCACTGAAGCTTTCTTT.

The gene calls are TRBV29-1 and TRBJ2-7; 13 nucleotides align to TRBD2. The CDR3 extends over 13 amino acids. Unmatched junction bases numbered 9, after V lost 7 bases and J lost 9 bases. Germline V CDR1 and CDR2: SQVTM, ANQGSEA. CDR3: CSAGTSGMGGQYF. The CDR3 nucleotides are TGCAGCGCCGGGACTAGCGGGATGGGCGGGCAGTACTTC.

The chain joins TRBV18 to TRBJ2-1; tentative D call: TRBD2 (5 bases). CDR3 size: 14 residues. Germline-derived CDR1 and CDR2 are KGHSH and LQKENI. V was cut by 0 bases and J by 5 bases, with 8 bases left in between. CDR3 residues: CASSPPVGNNEQFF. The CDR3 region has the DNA TGTGCCAGCTCACCACCCGTCGGGAACAATGAGCAGTTCTTC.

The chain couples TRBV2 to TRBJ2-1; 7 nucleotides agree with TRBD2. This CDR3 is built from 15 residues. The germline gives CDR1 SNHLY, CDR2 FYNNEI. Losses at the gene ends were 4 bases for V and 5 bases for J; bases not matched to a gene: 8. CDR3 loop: CASSATGGRNNEQFF. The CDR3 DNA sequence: TGTGCCAGCAGTGCCACGGGAGGCCGCAACAATGAGCAGTTCTTC.

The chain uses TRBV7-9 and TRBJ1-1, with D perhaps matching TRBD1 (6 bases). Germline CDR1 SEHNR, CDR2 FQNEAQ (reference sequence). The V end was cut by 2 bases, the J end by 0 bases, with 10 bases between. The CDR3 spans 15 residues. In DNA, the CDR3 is TGTGCCAGCAGCTTAAGGGGGAGAGTGAACACTGAAGCTTTCTTT. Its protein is CASSLRGRVNTEAFF.

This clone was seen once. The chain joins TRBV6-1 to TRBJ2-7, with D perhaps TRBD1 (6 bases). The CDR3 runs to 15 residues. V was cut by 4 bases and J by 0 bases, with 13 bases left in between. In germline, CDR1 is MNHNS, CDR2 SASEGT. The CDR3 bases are TGTGCCAGCAGTGGGTTCACAGGGAGCTCCTACGAGCAGTACTTC. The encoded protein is CASSGFTGSSYEQYF.

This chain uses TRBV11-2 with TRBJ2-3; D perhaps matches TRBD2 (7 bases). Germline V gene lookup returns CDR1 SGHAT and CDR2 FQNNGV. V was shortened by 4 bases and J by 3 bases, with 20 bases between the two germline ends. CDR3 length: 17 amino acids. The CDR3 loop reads CASSSPRGGGGTDTQYF. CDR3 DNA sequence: TGTGCCAGCAGCTCACCGAGAGGCGGGGGCGGGACAGATACGCAGTATTTT.

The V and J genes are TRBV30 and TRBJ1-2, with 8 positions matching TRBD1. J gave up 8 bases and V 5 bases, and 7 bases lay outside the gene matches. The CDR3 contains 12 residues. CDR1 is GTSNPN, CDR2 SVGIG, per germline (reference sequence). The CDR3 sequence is CAWGQGGEGYTF. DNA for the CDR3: TGTGCCTGGGGACAGGGAGGGGAAGGCTACACCTTC.

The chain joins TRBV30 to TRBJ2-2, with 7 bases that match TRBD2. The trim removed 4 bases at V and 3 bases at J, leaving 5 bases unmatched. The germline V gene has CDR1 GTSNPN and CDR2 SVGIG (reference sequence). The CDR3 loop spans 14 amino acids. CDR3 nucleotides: TGTGCCTGGATTGCTGGGGGGGACACCGGGGAGCTGTTTTTT. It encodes CAWIAGGDTGELFF.

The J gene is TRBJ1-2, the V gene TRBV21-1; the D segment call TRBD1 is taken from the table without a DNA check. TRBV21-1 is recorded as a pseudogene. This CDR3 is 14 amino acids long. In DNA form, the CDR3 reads TGTGCCAGCAGCAAATGGGTTCAGGCTATCGGCTACACCTTC. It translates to CASSKWVQAIGYTF.